This T cell receptor (beta chain) derives from a study of blood T cell repertoires in COVID-19. The length of the CDR3 is 16 residues. The V gene's germline CDR1 is LGHDT and CDR2 YNNKEL (reference sequence). The V and J ends lost 4 bases and 4 bases, in that order; junction bases with no gene match: 9. The repertoire was sequenced with immunoSEQ multiplex PCR; TCRdb's copy has only in-frame clones and lacks some. This table holds roughly 250,000 clones, around 89% found once. The origin of this receptor is a middle-aged man who had recovered from COVID-19. The sample taken for sequencing was PBMCs or T cells enriched from blood (not recorded which). The chain employs TRBV3-1 (or the pseudogene TRBV3-2) and TRBJ2-1; TRBD1 matches at 8 bases. The CDR3: CASSPLGTGNYNEQFF. CDR3 DNA: TGTGCCAGCAGCCCGCTTGGGACAGGCAATTACAATGAGCAGTTCTTC.